The clone carrying this T cell receptor beta chain has only a few counts. Its antigen is undetermined. CDR3 length equals 14 residues. Trimming cost V 2 bases and J 5 bases, with 12 bases left between them. Germline V lookup: CDR1 SGHDN, CDR2 FVKESK. Generated by immunoSEQ multiplex PCR, the TCRdb table keeps only in-frame clones and is missing some. This sample has about 25,000 clones, with roughly 73% found just once. Following culture for about ten days, CD4+ T cells were isolated. The sample is drawn from a study of vaccination effects on CD4 cells after COVID-19. The wider study: Participants received two doses of either the BNT162b2 or mRNA-1273 vaccine.

The sequencing used CD4+ T cells from PBMCs cultured without peptide, collected before COVID-19 vaccination. The chain joins TRBV14 to TRBJ1-2; TRBD1 is a possible D gene (5 bases). This TCR was recovered from a human donor who received a COVID-19 vaccine. CDR3 sequence (DNA): TGTGCCAGCAGCCAACTATCGGGGCATTATGGCTACACCTTC. It yields the protein CASSQLSGHYGYTF.